The 28 T cell receptor beta chains below come from one sample, sequenced in a study of blood T cell repertoires in COVID-19. Clones were sequenced by immunoSEQ multiplex PCR, and TCRdb holds only the in-frame ones, with some missing. The sample lists more than 400,000 clones; 90% were seen once. Sequenced: PBMCs or T cells enriched from blood (not recorded which). These receptors were obtained from a man aged 18-30 years who had recovered from COVID-19.

As to this clone: Other DNA sequences in this specimen translate into the identical CDR3. The V call is TRBV6-5, the J call TRBJ1-1; D is perhaps TRBD1 (6 bases). CDR3 length equals 14 residues. The V end lost 0 bases, the J end lost 4 bases, and 9 bases lay between the germline ends. Germline assignment: CDR1 MNHEY and CDR2 SVGAGI. The CDR3 loop is CASSYSRGGTEAFF. The CDR3 coding sequence is TGTGCCAGCAGTTACTCGAGGGGGGGCACTGAAGCTTTCTTT.

This clone was found a few times. The rearrangement joins TRBV11-3 to TRBJ1-1, with TRBD1 identical over 7 bases. The germline V gene has CDR1 SGHNT and CDR2 YENEEA. Unmatched junction bases numbered 1, after V lost 3 bases and J lost 3 bases. The CDR3 contains 13 residues. CDR3 sequence reads: CASSFTGDTEAFF. The DNA of the CDR3 is TGTGCCAGCAGCTTTACAGGGGACACTGAAGCTTTCTTT.

This clone was detected once. The chain combines TRBV15 with TRBJ2-7; no reliable D call. The ends were cut back, 0 bases at V and 0 bases at J, with 6 bases in the middle. CDR1 and CDR2 from the germline V gene are LNHNV and YYDKDF (reference sequence). The length of the CDR3 is 14 residues. CDR3 residues: CATSRELSSYEQYF. In nucleotides, the CDR3 is TGTGCCACCAGCAGAGAACTGAGCTCCTACGAGCAGTACTTC.

The V and J genes are TRBV3-1 (or the pseudogene TRBV3-2) and TRBJ1-3; D is ambiguous. V lost 1 base and J 6 bases, leaving 4 bases between the germline ends. The CDR3 is 12 residues long. Germline V lookup: CDR1 LGHDT, CDR2 YNNKEL (reference sequence). The CDR3: CASSQGANTIYF. Written as DNA, the CDR3 is TGTGCCAGCAGCCAAGGGGCAAACACCATATATTTT.

This clone was counted ten times or more. The rearrangement links TRBV27 to TRBJ1-1; 7 positions agree with TRBD1. Germline CDR1 reads MNHEY; CDR2 reads SMNVEV (reference sequence). J was trimmed by 1 base and V by 7 bases; bases with no gene match: 6. The CDR3 loop spans 14 amino acids. CDR3 DNA sequence: TGTGCCAGCAACCGACAGGGACCGAACACTGAAGCTTTCTTT. Its translation is CASNRQGPNTEAFF.

The chain has TRBV2 and TRBJ1-2, with a tentative D call TRBD1 (5 bases). The CDR3 totals 13 residues. Germline V gene lookup returns CDR1 SNHLY and CDR2 FYNNEI. Trimming removed 8 bases from V and 5 bases from J, with 15 bases in between. CDR3 in DNA: TGTGCCAGCCCTGGAACCGGGGGGTATGGCTACACCTTC. This sequence encodes CASPGTGGYGYTF. The variable domain in full, completed from reference TRBV2 and TRBJ1-2, reads EPEVTQTPSHQVTQMGQEVILRCVPISNHLYFYWYRQILGQKVEFLVSFYNNEISEKSEIFDDQFSVERPDGSNFTLKIRSTKLEDSAMYFCASPGTGGYGYTFGSGTRLTVV.

This sequence joins TRBV27 and TRBJ2-7; D remains ambiguous. Trimming took 3 bases from V and 0 from J, leaving 9 bases between them. Germline V lookup: CDR1 MNHEY, CDR2 SMNVEV (reference sequence). CDR3 length: 14 residues. CDR3 nucleotides: TGTGCCAGCAGTTTGAGGTCCAGCTCCTACGAGCAGTACTTC. Protein: CASSLRSSSYEQYF.

This rearrangement joins TRBV18 to TRBJ1-1; possible D gene TRBD1, 6 bases. This CDR3 contains 14 residues. The ends were cut back, 6 bases at V and 4 bases at J, with 15 bases in the middle. Germline V gene lookup returns CDR1 KGHSH and CDR2 LQKENI. The CDR3 loop reads CASSATQGSTEAFF. CDR3 coding DNA: TGTGCCAGCTCGGCAACACAGGGTTCCACTGAAGCTTTCTTT.

The J gene is TRBJ1-1, the V gene TRBV27; a weak D match, TRBD1 (5 bases). CDR3 length: 13 amino acids. Trimming pared 5 bases from V and 11 bases from J, leaving 18 bases between. Germline CDR1 is MNHEY and CDR2 is SMNVEV (reference sequence). The DNA for the CDR3 is TGTGCCAGCAGTGGGGCTTTCAGGGAGGAGGCTTTCTTT. It specifies CASSGAFREEAFF.

The count of this clone is one. This rearrangement joins TRBV5-6 to TRBJ2-7; TRBD2 is a possible D gene (6 bases). Germline V gene lookup returns CDR1 SGHDT and CDR2 YYEEEE. CDR3 length: 16 residues. V dropped 0 bases and J dropped 5 bases, with 18 bases sitting between them. CDR3 sequence (DNA): TGTGCCAGCAGCTTGGCCGGGAGCGGTAAGAGGGACGAGCAGTACTTC. Its translation is CASSLAGSGKRDEQYF.

The rearrangement uses TRBV14 and TRBJ1-2; D may be TRBD1 (5 bases). With 1 base removed from V and 4 bases from J, the gap between germline ends came to 16 bases. The CDR3 is made up of 16 amino acids. Germline V gives CDR1 SGHDN, CDR2 FVKESK. CDR3 bases: TGTGCCAGCAGCCAAGTGGTGGGGCTAAGCCTCTATGGCTACACCTTC. Amino acid sequence: CASSQVVGLSLYGYTF.

The rearrangement uses TRBV2 and TRBJ2-2; 8 bases are a match to TRBD1. Germline lookup yields CDR1 SNHLY and CDR2 FYNNEI. The V and J ends lost 6 bases and 6 bases, in that order; junction bases with no gene match: 9. There are 15 residues in the CDR3. The CDR3 DNA reads as TGTGCCAGCAGCGGATGGACAGGGCAGGCCGGGGAGCTGTTTTTT. This sequence encodes CASSGWTGQAGELFF.

This rearrangement joins TRBV25-1 to TRBJ2-5; D may be TRBD2 (6 bases). CDR3 size: 14 residues. V shed 1 base and J shed 4 bases, with 10 bases lying between them. Looked up from germline, CDR1 is MGHDK and CDR2 is SYGVNS. The CDR3 spells CASSEFLGGETQYF. CDR3 nucleotides: TGTGCCAGCAGTGAATTTCTGGGAGGAGAGACCCAGTACTTC.

The chain joins TRBV5-6 to TRBJ1-5; no definite D call. The CDR3 has 15 residues. V was cut by 0 bases and J by 3 bases, with 10 bases left in between. Germline V gene lookup returns CDR1 SGHDT and CDR2 YYEEEE. DNA for the CDR3: TGTGCCAGCAGCTTGGCCGGAACAGCCAATCAGCCCCAGCATTTT. This encodes CASSLAGTANQPQHF.

V and J are TRBV2 and TRBJ2-7, with TRBD1 identical over 8 bases. This CDR3 spans 15 amino acids. The germline gives CDR1 SNHLY, CDR2 FYNNEI. V gave up 5 bases and J gave up 4 bases; unmatched junction bases: 10. CDR3 sequence: CASSPPGQATYEQYF. Written as DNA, the CDR3 is TGTGCCAGCAGTCCACCGGGACAGGCCACTTACGAGCAGTACTTC.

V gene TRBV11-3 combines with J gene TRBJ1-1; 9 bases map to TRBD1. This CDR3 is 15 amino acids long. Trimming took 1 base from V and 2 from J; bases not matched to a gene: 2. The V gene's germline CDR1 is SGHNT and CDR2 YENEEA. For the CDR3, the DNA is TGTGCCAGCAGCTTAGTGGGACAGGGTAACACTGAAGCTTTCTTT. Amino acid sequence: CASSLVGQGNTEAFF.

The rearrangement uses TRBV7-9 and TRBJ1-1; a weak D match, TRBD1 (6 bases). V lost 4 bases and J lost 1, with 13 bases in between. The CDR3 length is 15 residues. CDR1 SEHNR and CDR2 FQNEAQ come from the germline V gene (reference sequence). CDR3 bases: TGTGCCAGCAGCTCCTACAGGGCGGGGAACACTGAAGCTTTCTTT. It codes for CASSSYRAGNTEAFF.

The gene calls are TRBV7-2 and TRBJ1-1, with 8 nucleotides matching TRBD1. Trimming at V came to 4 bases and at J to 7 bases, leaving 8 bases not matched to a gene. From germline, CDR1 is SGHTA and CDR2 FQGNSA. The CDR3 extends over 14 amino acids. The CDR3, as DNA: TGTGCCAGCAGCTCCAGGACAGGGCGGAGTGAAGCTTTCTTT. Amino acids: CASSSRTGRSEAFF.

The rearrangement joins TRBV5-6 to TRBJ2-2; TRBD2 aligns across 9 bases. Per the germline V gene, CDR1 is SGHDT and CDR2 is YYEEEE. The CDR3 length is 19 residues. Trimming cost V 3 bases and J 3 bases; bases outside gene matches: 15. CDR3 nucleotide sequence: TGTGCCAGCAGCTGCACCCCGACTAGCGGCCGAGCAGACACCGGGGAGCTGTTTTTT. Amino acids: CASSCTPTSGRADTGELFF.

The chain employs TRBV10-1 and TRBJ2-5, with D maybe TRBD1 (6 bases). Trimming removed 5 bases from V and 7 bases from J, with 14 bases in between. CDR1 and CDR2 from the germline V gene are WNHNN and SYGVQD (reference sequence). The CDR3 is 13 amino acids. The CDR3 loop is CASSRTADTTQYF. As DNA, the CDR3 is TGCGCCAGCAGTCGGACAGCGGATACGACCCAGTACTTC.

CDR3 sequence reads: CASSLLQGAASGNTIYF. In nucleotides, the CDR3 is TGTGCCAGCAGTTTATTACAGGGGGCCGCCTCTGGAAACACCATATATTTT. V is TRBV28 and J is TRBJ1-3, with 9 bases matching TRBD1. Trimming took 1 base from V and 0 from J; bases not matched to a gene: 4. The CDR3 length is 17 residues. Looked up from germline, CDR1 is MDHEN and CDR2 is SYDVKM.

The rearrangement uses TRBV11-1 and TRBJ1-1; TRBD1 agrees at 7 bases. Trimming cost V 3 bases and J 7 bases; bases outside gene matches: 5. CDR1 and CDR2 from the germline V gene are SGHAT and FQDESV (reference sequence). The CDR3 has 13 amino acids. The CDR3 DNA is TGTGCCAGCAGCTTCGACAGGGACTTTGAAGCTTTCTTT. It is translated as CASSFDRDFEAFF. The full variable domain, its missing parts supplied by reference TRBV11-1 and TRBJ1-1, is EAEVAQSPRYKITEKSQAVAFWCDPISGHATLYWYRQILGQGPELLVQFQDESVVDDSQLPKDRFSAERLKGVDSTLKIQPAELGDSAMYLCASSFDRDFEAFFGQGTRLTVV.

The J gene is TRBJ1-5, the V gene TRBV10-3; weak D call: TRBD1 (6 bases). Germline-derived CDR1 and CDR2 are ENHRY and SYGVKD. V was shortened by 6 bases and J by 2 bases, with 11 bases between the two germline ends. The CDR3 contains 14 residues. In nucleotides, the CDR3 is TGTGCCATCAGGCAGGGGACGGGCAATCAGCCCCAGCATTTT. Its protein product is CAIRQGTGNQPQHF.

V and J are TRBV5-1 and TRBJ1-2; tentatively, D is TRBD1 (6 bases). This CDR3 is 16 amino acids long. Trimming shortened V by 0 bases and J by 4 bases, and 16 bases separated the two germline ends. CDR1 is SGHRS, CDR2 YFSETQ, per germline. The CDR3 DNA follows: TGCGCCAGCAGCTTGGCCCTGACAGGTGGCCCCTATGGCTACACCTTC. Translating it yields CASSLALTGGPYGYTF.

The rearrangement joins TRBV6-5 to TRBJ1-1; a possible D gene is TRBD1 (6 bases). Trimming cost V 8 bases and J 2 bases, with 12 bases left between them. This CDR3 is 13 amino acids long. Germline values: CDR1 MNHEY, CDR2 SVGAGI. Here the CDR3 reads CASYRDPNTEAFF. The CDR3 nucleotides read TGTGCCAGCTACAGGGATCCAAACACTGAAGCTTTCTTT.

The gene calls are TRBV5-1 and TRBJ2-3; 9 nucleotides align to TRBD2. The germline V gene encodes CDR1 SGHRS and CDR2 YFSETQ. V was pared by 6 bases and J by 4 bases, with 12 bases of the junction left unmatched. This CDR3 has 16 residues. CDR3 sequence: CASTSLPSGIADTQYF. CDR3 coding DNA: TGCGCCAGCACATCTCTCCCTAGCGGGATCGCAGATACGCAGTATTTT.

J is TRBJ1-4 and V is TRBV7-9; 9 bases line up with TRBD1. J was trimmed by 5 bases and V by 3 bases; bases with no gene match: 4. Germline V CDR1 and CDR2: SEHNR, FQNEAQ (reference sequence). This CDR3 region has 15 residues. The CDR3 here is CASSFGDRENEKLFF. The CDR3, as DNA: TGTGCCAGCAGCTTCGGGGACAGGGAAAATGAAAAACTGTTTTTT.

V and J are TRBV12-5 and TRBJ1-1, with TRBD1 identical over 9 bases. The CDR3 contains 14 residues. V trimming: 4 bases; J trimming: 10 bases; junction bases outside the gene matches: 10. Germline lookup yields CDR1 LGHNT and CDR2 FRNRAP. DNA for the CDR3: TGTGCTAGTGGTTACATCGAACAGGGGGCGATAGCTTTCTTT. Its translation: CASGYIEQGAIAFF. Based on the CDR3 plus reference TRBV12-5 and TRBJ1-1, the full variable domain is DARVTQTPRHKVTEMGQEVTMRCQPILGHNTVFWYRQTMMQGLELLAYFRNRAPLDDSGMPKDRFSAEMPDATLATLKIQPSEPRDSAVYFCASGYIEQGAIAFFGQGTRLTVV.